These 19 T cell receptor beta chains originate from one sample sequenced in a study of neoadjuvant nivolumab and ipilimumab in lung cancer. Repertoires were generated with immunoSEQ multiplex PCR, while TCRdb's copy carries only in-frame clones and drops some. The sample consists of 26,000 or so clones, 83% of them appearing once. This material consisted of tumor tissue, taken after neoadjuvant nivolumab, alone or with ipilimumab, at or shortly before surgery. These receptors were collected from an adult with non-small cell lung cancer.

The chain combines TRBV5-1 with TRBJ1-6; no reliable D call. CDR3 size: 16 residues. V lost 2 bases, J lost 2 bases, and 11 bases lay in between. Germline CDR1 reads SGHRS; CDR2 reads YFSETQ. The CDR3 is CASSLSAETYNSPLHF. In DNA, the CDR3 is TGCGCCAGCAGCTTATCAGCGGAGACCTATAATTCACCCCTCCACTTT.

This chain links TRBV5-5 with TRBJ1-5; a possible D gene is TRBD1 (5 bases). The CDR3 has 16 amino acids. V was clipped by 0 bases and J by 1 base, with 11 bases between them. Germline V gives CDR1 SGHKS, CDR2 YYEKEE (reference sequence). The CDR3 DNA is TGTGCCAGCAGCTTGGGGGGGAGTTTAAGCAATCAGCCCCAGCATTTT. Residues: CASSLGGSLSNQPQHF. Filled out from reference TRBV5-5 and TRBJ1-5, the complete variable domain reads DAGVTQSPTHLIKTRGQQVTLRCSPISGHKSVSWYQQVLGQGPQFIFQYYEKEERGRGNFPDRFSARQFPNYSSELNVNALLLGDSALYLCASSLGGSLSNQPQHFGDGTRLSIL.

V and J are TRBV10-3 and TRBJ1-2; D is undetermined. CDR3 size: 12 residues. The V end was cut by 3 bases, the J end by 5 bases, with 7 bases between. Germline values: CDR1 ENHRY, CDR2 SYGVKD. The CDR3 sequence is CAISDDWYGYTF. For the CDR3, the DNA is TGTGCCATCAGTGATGACTGGTATGGCTACACCTTC.

The chain combines TRBV27 with TRBJ2-5; 7 bases map to TRBD2. Germline values: CDR1 MNHEY, CDR2 SMNVEV (reference sequence). This CDR3 is built from 13 residues. The J segment lost 7 bases and the V segment lost 4 bases, leaving 6 bases of the junction unmatched. The chain's CDR3 is CASSSGEGGTQYF. In nucleotides, the CDR3 is TGTGCCAGCAGTTCGGGGGAGGGTGGGACCCAGTACTTC.

The chain carries TRBV25-1 and TRBJ1-2; 9 bases are shared with TRBD1. This CDR3 is built from 13 residues. Trimming took 4 bases from V and 7 from J; bases not matched to a gene: 4. Per the germline V gene, CDR1 is MGHDK and CDR2 is SYGVNS. The CDR3 DNA reads TGTGCCAGCAGTGCTCAGGACAGGGGTGGCTACACCTTC. Translating gives CASSAQDRGGYTF.

This sequence joins TRBV7-9 and TRBJ1-5, with D uncertain. The CDR3 sequence is 12 residues long. Germline CDR1 reads SEHNR; CDR2 reads FQNEAQ (reference sequence). Trimming took 5 bases from V and 6 from J, leaving 8 bases between them. CDR3: CASSLGTQPQHF. CDR3 nucleotide sequence: TGTGCCAGCAGCCTGGGTACTCAGCCCCAGCATTTT. The full variable domain, in which reference TRBV7-9 and TRBJ1-5 provide the parts outside the CDR3, is DTGVSQNPRHKITKRGQNVTFRCDPISEHNRLYWYRQTLGQGPEFLTYFQNEAQLEKSRLLSDRFSAERPKGSFSTLEIQRTEQGDSAMYLCASSLGTQPQHFGDGTRLSIL.

The chain has TRBV29-1 and TRBJ2-3; maybe TRBD2 (5 bases). Trimming cost V 8 bases and J 3 bases, with 6 bases left between them. From germline, CDR1 is SQVTM and CDR2 ANQGSEA. This CDR3 comprises 10 residues. The CDR3 protein is CSTSTDTQYF. The CDR3 DNA reads TGCAGCACTAGTACAGATACGCAGTATTTT.

The rearrangement uses TRBV5-6 and TRBJ1-3; D may be TRBD1 (6 bases). The CDR3 consists of 15 residues. Germline CDR1 and CDR2: SGHDT and YYEEEE. Trimming cost V 2 bases and J 4 bases, with 13 bases left between them. The CDR3 loop reads CASSLEQGRGNTIYF. As DNA, the CDR3 is TGTGCCAGCAGCTTAGAACAGGGTAGAGGAAACACCATATATTTT.

The V gene is TRBV19, the J gene TRBJ1-5; TRBD1 is a possible D gene (6 bases). V lost 5 bases, J lost 6 bases, and 17 bases lay in between. The CDR3 is 15 residues long. Germline V CDR1 and CDR2: LNHDA, SQIVND (reference sequence). The CDR3 reads CASSVGGVDSQPQHF. CDR3 nucleotide sequence: TGTGCCAGTAGTGTAGGGGGTGTGGATTCTCAGCCCCAGCATTTT.

The chain combines TRBV5-4 with TRBJ1-2; 9 bases agree with TRBD1. Unmatched junction bases numbered 12, after V lost 4 bases and J lost 2 bases. The CDR3 totals 17 residues. CDR1 is SGHNT and CDR2 is YYREEE in the germline V gene (reference sequence). CDR3 in amino acids: CASSPTGTGTLNYGYTF. CDR3 bases: TGTGCCAGCAGCCCAACTGGGACAGGGACCCTGAACTATGGCTACACCTTC.

The rearrangement joins TRBV20-1 to TRBJ1-2; unclear D gene. CDR1 is DFQATT and CDR2 is SNEGSKA in the germline V gene (reference sequence). Deletions cut 3 bases from V and 6 bases from J, with 5 bases between. This CDR3 spans 10 amino acids. The DNA for the CDR3 is TGCAGTGCTAGTAGAGATGGCTACACCTTC. It is translated as CSASRDGYTF.

Here the CDR3 reads CASQDGLLTSYNEQFF. CDR3 DNA sequence: TGTGCCAGCCAAGATGGACTGTTAACGTCCTACAATGAGCAGTTCTTC. V is TRBV11-2 and J is TRBJ2-1, with D tentatively TRBD2 (5 bases). Germline V gene lookup returns CDR1 SGHAT and CDR2 FQNNGV. Trimming stripped 8 bases from V and 1 base from J, with 18 bases between. This CDR3 contains 16 residues.

The chain joins TRBV6-1 to TRBJ2-5, with D possibly matching TRBD1 (6 bases). Germline CDR1 reads MNHNS; CDR2 reads SASEGT. Trimming shortened V by 10 bases and J by 1 base, and 13 bases separated the two germline ends. This CDR3 spans 13 amino acids. DNA of the CDR3: TGTGCCATAAAGCGACAGGTCCAAGAGACCCAGTACTTC. Its translation: CAIKRQVQETQYF.

The chain uses TRBV5-5 and TRBJ1-2; D gene uncertain. The CDR3 covers 10 residues. Germline V CDR1 and CDR2: SGHKS, YYEKEE (reference sequence). Trimming took off 7 bases at V and 3 bases at J, with 4 bases between the two ends. CDR3 protein: CASGDYGYTF. The CDR3 DNA sequence: TGTGCCAGCGGGGACTATGGCTACACCTTC.

This rearrangement joins TRBV7-2 to TRBJ1-1, with D tentatively TRBD1 (5 bases). Trimming left V 1 base short and J 11 bases short, with 20 bases between. The CDR3 consists of 15 residues. Germline values: CDR1 SGHTA, CDR2 FQGNSA. DNA for the CDR3: TGTGCCAGCAGCTTAGAGTCGCGAGCTTTGGGGGTTGCTTTCTTT. Translated: CASSLESRALGVAFF. The full variable domain, its missing parts supplied by reference TRBV7-2 and TRBJ1-1, is GAGVSQSPSNKVTEKGKDVELRCDPISGHTALYWYRQSLGQGLEFLIYFQGNSAPDKSGLPSDRFSAERTGGSVSTLTIQRTQQEDSAVYLCASSLESRALGVAFFGQGTRLTVV.

The rearrangement joins TRBV7-2 to TRBJ2-1; D is unclear. Per germline, CDR1 SGHTA and CDR2 FQGNSA. V was trimmed by 0 bases and J by 4 bases, leaving 13 bases between them. The CDR3 totals 16 residues. In DNA form, the CDR3 reads TGTGCCAGCAGCTTAGCTCCTCAGCCCTTTTACAATGAGCAGTTCTTC. Protein product: CASSLAPQPFYNEQFF. The whole variable domain, filled in from reference TRBV7-2 and TRBJ2-1, reads GAGVSQSPSNKVTEKGKDVELRCDPISGHTALYWYRQSLGQGLEFLIYFQGNSAPDKSGLPSDRFSAERTGGSVSTLTIQRTQQEDSAVYLCASSLAPQPFYNEQFFGPGTRLTVL.

Here the CDR3 reads CAISIQGVGAEAFF. For the CDR3, the DNA is TGTGCCATCAGCATTCAGGGGGTAGGGGCTGAAGCTTTCTTT. The J gene is TRBJ1-1, the V gene TRBV10-3; 7 bases fit TRBD1. The V gene end was trimmed by 6 bases and the J gene end by 6 bases; junction bases not matched to a gene: 10. CDR1 is ENHRY and CDR2 is SYGVKD in the germline V gene. This CDR3 contains 14 residues.

V and J are TRBV18 and TRBJ1-3, with a tentative D call TRBD1 (5 bases). The CDR3 covers 15 residues. V was shortened by 3 bases and J by 3 bases, with 12 bases between the two germline ends. CDR1 and CDR2 from the germline V gene are KGHSH and LQKENI. CDR3 coding DNA: TGTGCCAGCTCACCGGGACCGGGAGGTGGAAACACCATATATTTT. This encodes CASSPGPGGGNTIYF.

The chain recombines TRBV28 with TRBJ2-3; 7 bases map to TRBD1. This CDR3 has 14 residues. The V segment lost 4 bases and the J segment 6 bases; nucleotides outside the gene matches: 7. The germline CDR1 and CDR2 sequences are MDHEN and SYDVKM. The CDR3 loop reads CASSSAGTADTQYF. CDR3 coding DNA: TGTGCCAGCAGTTCAGCCGGGACAGCTGATACGCAGTATTTT. Supplemented by reference TRBV28 and TRBJ2-3, the full variable domain reads DVKVTQSSRYLVKRTGEKVFLECVQDMDHENMFWYRQDPGLGLRLIYFSYDVKMKEKGDIPEGYSVSREKKERFSLILESASTNQTSMYLCASSSAGTADTQYFGPGTRLTVL.